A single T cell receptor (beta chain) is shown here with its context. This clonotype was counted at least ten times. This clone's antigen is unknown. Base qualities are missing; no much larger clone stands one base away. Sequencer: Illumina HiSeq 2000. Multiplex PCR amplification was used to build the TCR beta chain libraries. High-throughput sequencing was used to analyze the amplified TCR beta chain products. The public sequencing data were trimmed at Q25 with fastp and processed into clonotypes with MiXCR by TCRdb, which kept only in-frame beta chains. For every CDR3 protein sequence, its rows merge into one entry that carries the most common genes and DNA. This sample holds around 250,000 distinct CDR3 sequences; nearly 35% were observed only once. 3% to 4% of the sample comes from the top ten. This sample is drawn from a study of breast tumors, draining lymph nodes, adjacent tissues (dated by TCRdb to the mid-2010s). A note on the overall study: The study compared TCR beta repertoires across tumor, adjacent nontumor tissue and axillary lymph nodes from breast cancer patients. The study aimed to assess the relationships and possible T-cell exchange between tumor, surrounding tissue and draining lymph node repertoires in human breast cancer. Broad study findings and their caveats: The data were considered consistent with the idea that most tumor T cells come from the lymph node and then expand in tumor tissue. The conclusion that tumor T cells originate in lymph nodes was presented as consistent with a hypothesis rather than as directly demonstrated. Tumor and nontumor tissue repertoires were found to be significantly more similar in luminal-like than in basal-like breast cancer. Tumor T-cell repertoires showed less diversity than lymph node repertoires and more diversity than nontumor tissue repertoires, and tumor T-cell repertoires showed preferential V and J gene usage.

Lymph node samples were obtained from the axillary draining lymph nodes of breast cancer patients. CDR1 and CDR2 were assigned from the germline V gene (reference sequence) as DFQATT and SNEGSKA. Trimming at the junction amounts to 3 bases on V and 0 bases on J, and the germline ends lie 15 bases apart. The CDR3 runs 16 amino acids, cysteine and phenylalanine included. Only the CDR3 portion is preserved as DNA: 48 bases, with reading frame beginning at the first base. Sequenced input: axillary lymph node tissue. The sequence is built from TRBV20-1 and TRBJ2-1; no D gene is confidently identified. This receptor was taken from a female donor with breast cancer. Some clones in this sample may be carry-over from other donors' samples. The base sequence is TGCAGTGCTAGCCCCCCCTGGGATAGCTCCTACAATGAGCAGTTCTTC. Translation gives CSASPPWDSSYNEQFF.